The 22 T cell receptor beta chains below were found in one sample sequenced in a study of T cell clones after liver transplantation. The method was immunoSEQ multiplex PCR; TCRdb's version includes in-frame clones alone and lacks a portion of them. The data contain about 33,000 clones, around 94% of them singletons. Sequences were derived from CD8+ T cells from blood, sampled 12 months after liver transplant. The receptors stem from a human patient who received a liver transplant. These T cells may partly come from the graft donor.

This chain joins TRBV19 and TRBJ2-3, with 11 bases aligning to TRBD2. There are 16 residues in the CDR3. The ends lost 3 bases at V and 3 bases at J; junction bases unmatched: 5. From germline, CDR1 is LNHDA and CDR2 SQIVND (reference sequence). Written as DNA, the CDR3 is TGTGCCAGTAGTATTAGACTAGCGGGACGGACAGATACGCAGTATTTT. The encoded protein is CASSIRLAGRTDTQYF. Complete variable domain (other parts from reference TRBV19 and TRBJ2-3): DGGITQSPKYLFRKEGQNVTLSCEQNLNHDAMYWYRQDPGQGLRLIYYSQIVNDFQKGDIAEGYSVSREKKESFPLTVTSAQKNPTAFYLCASSIRLAGRTDTQYFGPGTRLTVL.

The J gene is TRBJ2-7, the V gene TRBV28; 11 nucleotides align to TRBD2. In germline, CDR1 is MDHEN, CDR2 SYDVKM. V dropped 4 bases and J dropped 0; count of bases not matched to a gene: 14. This CDR3 region has 19 residues. The CDR3 protein is CASSYLGRLAGTFSYEQYF. The CDR3 DNA follows: TGTGCCAGCAGTTATCTGGGGAGACTAGCGGGAACCTTCTCCTACGAGCAGTACTTC. The full variable domain, rest sourced from reference TRBV28 and TRBJ2-7, is DVKVTQSSRYLVKRTGEKVFLECVQDMDHENMFWYRQDPGLGLRLIYFSYDVKMKEKGDIPEGYSVSREKKERFSLILESASTNQTSMYLCASSYLGRLAGTFSYEQYFGPGTRLTVT.

The rearrangement links TRBV4-1 to TRBJ2-4, with no clear D. The CDR3 sequence is 16 residues long. CDR1 is MGHRA and CDR2 is YSYEKL in the germline V gene. Trimming stripped 1 base from V and 1 base from J, with 11 bases between. CDR3 nucleotide sequence: TGCGCCAGCAGCCAAGCAGAGTCGGGTGCCAAAAACATTCAGTACTTC. Protein product: CASSQAESGAKNIQYF.

The CDR3, as DNA: TGTGCCTGGAGTAGAGGTTTACTAGAGCACACCGGGGAGCTGTTTTTT. This codes for CAWSRGLLEHTGELFF. This chain joins TRBV30 and TRBJ2-2; weak D call: TRBD2 (5 bases). The CDR3 length is 16 residues. From germline, CDR1 is GTSNPN and CDR2 SVGIG (reference sequence). The V and J ends lost 2 bases and 3 bases respectively, with 16 bases between them. The variable domain in full, with the rest retrieved from reference TRBV30 and TRBJ2-2, is SQTIHQWPATLVQPVGSPLSLECTVEGTSNPNLYWYRQAAGRGLQLLFYSVGIGQISSEVPQNLSASRPQDRQFILSSKKLLLSDSGFYLCAWSRGLLEHTGELFFGEGSRLTVL.

The chain recombines TRBV11-3 with TRBJ2-5, with D unclear. CDR3 length: 11 residues. The germline V and J ends were trimmed by 5 bases and 5 bases, with 6 bases remaining between them. CDR1 SGHNT and CDR2 YENEEA come from the germline V gene. This CDR3 reads CASSDPETQYF. CDR3 nucleotides: TGTGCCAGCAGCGACCCTGAGACCCAGTACTTC. The full variable domain, rest sourced from reference TRBV11-3 and TRBJ2-5, is EAGVVQSPRYKIIEKKQPVAFWCNPISGHNTLYWYLQNLGQGPELLIRYENEEAVDDSQLPKDRFSAERLKGVDSTLKIQPAELGDSAVYLCASSDPETQYFGPGTRLLVL.

The gene calls are TRBV13 and TRBJ2-1, with D possibly being TRBD2 (5 bases). The CDR3 has 15 amino acids. The germline gives CDR1 PRHDT, CDR2 FYEKMQ (reference sequence). Between the trimmed V and J ends, which lost 7 bases and 4 bases, there was a span of 17 bases. This CDR3 is CASTPPASRYNEQFF. The DNA of the CDR3 is TGTGCCAGCACCCCACCGGCTAGCAGGTACAATGAGCAGTTCTTC.

The rearrangement uses TRBV27 and TRBJ1-2; 11 nucleotides agree with TRBD1. J gave up 6 bases and V 3 bases, and 0 bases lay outside the gene matches. The CDR3 totals 13 residues. The germline V gene has CDR1 MNHEY and CDR2 SMNVEV (reference sequence). The CDR3 sequence is CASSLDRGHGYTF. Written as DNA, the CDR3 is TGTGCCAGCAGTTTGGACAGGGGGCATGGCTACACCTTC.

This clone was seen only once. This sequence joins TRBV19 and TRBJ2-7; TRBD2 matches at 16 bases. Trimming at V came to 5 bases and at J to 1 base, leaving 5 bases not matched to a gene. This CDR3 has 17 amino acids. Germline CDR1 is LNHDA and CDR2 is SQIVND (reference sequence). The DNA for the CDR3 is TGTGCCAGTAGTCAGGGGACTAGCGGGAGGGGTTCCTACGAGCAGTACTTC. This encodes CASSQGTSGRGSYEQYF.

This clone was detected only once. CDR3 nucleotide sequence: TGTGCCAGCAGCAAAGAGTACAGGCAAGAGGCCCAGTACTTC. Its translation: CASSKEYRQEAQYF. V gene TRBV21-1 combines with J gene TRBJ2-5; TRBD1, as called in the table, went unchecked against the DNA. TRBV21-1 is classified as a pseudogene. The CDR3 extends over 14 amino acids.

V gene TRBV27 combines with J gene TRBJ2-5; TRBD1 agrees at 8 bases. The ends lost 5 bases at V and 3 bases at J; junction bases unmatched: 5. Germline CDR1 is MNHEY and CDR2 is SMNVEV (reference sequence). The CDR3 extends over 14 amino acids. DNA for the CDR3: TGTGCCAGCAGTCCAACGACAGGGGAAGAGACCCAGTACTTC. Amino acid sequence: CASSPTTGEETQYF.

The chain links TRBV28 to TRBJ2-2; TRBD2 matches 10 bases. With 7 bases clipped from V and 2 bases from J, the junction kept 10 bases outside the gene matches. Germline CDR1 and CDR2: MDHEN and SYDVKM. This CDR3 is built from 17 residues. In nucleotides, the CDR3 is TGTGCCAGCACCAATTTAGCGGGAGGAGATAACACCGGGGAGCTGTTTTTT. Protein product: CASTNLAGGDNTGELFF.

The rearrangement uses TRBV5-1 and TRBJ2-5, with D hard to call. V shed 1 base and J shed 4 bases, with 5 bases lying between them. Looked up from germline, CDR1 is SGHRS and CDR2 is YFSETQ. CDR3 size: 12 residues. The CDR3 DNA sequence: TGCGCCAGCAGCTTGCGACGAGAGACCCAGTACTTC. It codes for CASSLRRETQYF.

The genes are TRBV6-6 and TRBJ2-3; D might be TRBD2 (5 bases). V lost 6 bases to trimming and J lost 4 bases, with 17 bases between them. The germline V gene encodes CDR1 MNHNY and CDR2 SVGAGI (reference sequence). The CDR3 has 15 residues. The CDR3 bases are TGTGCCAGCAGCTTAACGGTTGTGGGAGCAGATACGCAGTATTTT. The encoded protein is CASSLTVVGADTQYF.

V and J are TRBV9 and TRBJ2-1, with 7 bases lining up with TRBD2. The CDR3 has 16 residues. Trimming cost V 4 bases and J 0 bases; bases outside gene matches: 7. Germline-derived CDR1 and CDR2 are SGDLS and YYNGEE. The CDR3 region is CASSTRGRSSYNEQFF. The CDR3 DNA sequence: TGTGCCAGCAGCACGCGGGGGAGGAGCTCCTACAATGAGCAGTTCTTC. The full variable domain, with the rest looked up from reference TRBV9 and TRBJ2-1, is DSGVTQTPKHLITATGQRVTLRCSPRSGDLSVYWYQQSLDQGLQFLIQYYNGEERAKGNILERFSAQQFPDLHSELNLSSLELGDSALYFCASSTRGRSSYNEQFFGPGTRLTVL.

This clone was detected once. The rearrangement uses TRBV20-1 and TRBJ2-3; no clear D. The ends were cut back, 6 bases at V and 4 bases at J, with 8 bases in the middle. This CDR3 comprises 11 residues. In germline, CDR1 is DFQATT, CDR2 SNEGSKA (reference sequence). The CDR3 region has the DNA TGCAGTGCGGATATAGCAGATACGCAGTATTTT. Protein product: CSADIADTQYF.

V is TRBV29-1 and J is TRBJ1-4; no firm D call. Between the trimmed V and J ends, which lost 2 bases and 0 bases, there was a span of 7 bases. This CDR3 is built from 14 residues. In germline, CDR1 is SQVTM, CDR2 ANQGSEA. The CDR3: CSVEIGATNEKLFF. In DNA, the CDR3 is TGCAGCGTTGAAATTGGGGCAACTAATGAAAAACTGTTTTTT.

This clone was counted a single time. The chain links TRBV7-8 to TRBJ2-1; TRBD2 matches at 13 bases. This CDR3 comprises 15 residues. Germline V CDR1 and CDR2: SGHVS, FQNEAQ. V was pared by 5 bases and J by 8 bases, with 6 bases of the junction left unmatched. The CDR3 coding sequence is TGTGCCAGCAGCGTCGGACTAGCGGGAGCATATGAGCAGTTCTTC. Translated, it gives CASSVGLAGAYEQFF.

The genes are TRBV9 and TRBJ2-1, with a weak D call TRBD2 (6 bases). Trimming removed 0 bases from V and 9 bases from J, with 10 bases in between. There are 13 residues in the CDR3. Germline lookup yields CDR1 SGDLS and CDR2 YYNGEE. CDR3 sequence reads: CASSVGLVSEQFF. CDR3 nucleotide sequence: TGTGCCAGCAGCGTAGGACTAGTCAGTGAGCAGTTCTTC. Complete variable domain (other parts from reference TRBV9 and TRBJ2-1): DSGVTQTPKHLITATGQRVTLRCSPRSGDLSVYWYQQSLDQGLQFLIQYYNGEERAKGNILERFSAQQFPDLHSELNLSSLELGDSALYFCASSVGLVSEQFFGPGTRLTVL.

This chain joins TRBV19 and TRBJ2-1; 10 bases line up with TRBD2. Germline V gene sequence: CDR1 LNHDA, CDR2 SQIVND (reference sequence). After removal of 0 bases from V and 10 bases from J, the junction contained 15 bases not matched to a gene. The CDR3 is 18 residues long. CDR3 sequence reads: CASSIDPSFSGRAEEQFF. In DNA, the CDR3 is TGTGCCAGTAGTATAGACCCCTCGTTCAGCGGGAGGGCCGAAGAGCAGTTCTTC. Based on the CDR3 plus reference TRBV19 and TRBJ2-1, the full variable domain is DGGITQSPKYLFRKEGQNVTLSCEQNLNHDAMYWYRQDPGQGLRLIYYSQIVNDFQKGDIAEGYSVSREKKESFPLTVTSAQKNPTAFYLCASSIDPSFSGRAEEQFFGPGTRLTVL.

The genes are TRBV2 and TRBJ2-1; D gene uncertain. The CDR3 covers 13 residues. The V gene lost 6 bases and the J gene lost 1 base, with 7 bases spanning the gap. Germline V lookup: CDR1 SNHLY, CDR2 FYNNEI. CDR3 region: CASSPPSYNEQFF. The CDR3 DNA reads as TGTGCCAGCAGCCCCCCATCCTACAATGAGCAGTTCTTC.

This chain links TRBV9 with TRBJ2-7; tentative D call: TRBD2 (5 bases). The CDR3 contains 16 residues. V was pared by 0 bases and J by 3 bases, with 16 bases between. Germline CDR1 and CDR2: SGDLS and YYNGEE. The CDR3, as DNA: TGTGCCAGCAGCGTAGCTCCGATCGCGGGTAACTACGAGCAGTACTTC. It yields the protein CASSVAPIAGNYEQYF.

The V call is TRBV7-9, the J call TRBJ2-5; TRBD2 might be the D (6 bases). CDR1 and CDR2 (germline): SEHNR, FQNEAQ (reference sequence). This CDR3 is 14 amino acids long. V was clipped by 1 base and J by 7 bases, with 13 bases between them. CDR3 nucleotide sequence: TGTGCCAGCAGCTTAGTCGCTAGCGAAGGGACCCAGTACTTC. It specifies CASSLVASEGTQYF.